A selection of T cell receptor beta chains follows, all from one sample in a study of blood T cell repertoires in COVID-19. The assay was immunoSEQ multiplex PCR, and TCRdb's table has in-frame clones only and misses some. In the table there are fewer than 100,000 clones, around 90% of which are singletons. Sequenced input: peripheral blood. These receptors were obtained from a woman over 75 with acute or convalescent COVID-19. CDR3s leave out the opening cysteine and the closing phenylalanine or tryptophan. The D gene is left open where the match is weak.

J: TRBJ2-3
V: TRBV5-1
length: 13
D: .
CDR3: ASSRLGHSTDTQY

J: TRBJ2-7
V: TRBV21-1
length: 14
D: .
CDR3: ASSKWSRTEPYEQY

J: TRBJ1-1
V: TRBV13
length: 14
D: .
CDR3: ASTRREVAMNTEAF

J: TRBJ2-1
V: TRBV7-9
length: 14
D: .
CDR3: ASRARAGSSYNEQF

J: TRBJ1-5
V: TRBV4-1
length: 10
D: .
CDR3: ASSQGSQPQH

J: TRBJ2-2
V: TRBV3-1/TRBV3-2
length: 13
D: .
CDR3: ASSQGGLGTGELF

J: TRBJ2-7
V: TRBV7-9
length: 14
D: TRBD1
CDR3: ASSSGQGSVSYEQY

J: TRBJ1-4
V: TRBV4-2
length: 13
D: TRBD1
CDR3: ASSQDRATNEKLF

J: TRBJ1-5
V: TRBV2
length: 12
D: TRBD1
CDR3: ASSADRGNQPQH

J: TRBJ1-4
V: TRBV2
length: 12
D: .
CDR3: ATLESATNEKLF

J: TRBJ1-5
V: TRBV3-1/TRBV3-2
length: 13
D: TRBD1
CDR3: ASSQGDRRFQPQH

J: TRBJ1-1
V: TRBV9
length: 11
D: .
CDR3: ASSVGADTEAF

J: TRBJ2-1
V: TRBV6-2/TRBV6-3
length: 14
D: .
CDR3: ASSYSTGKTYNEQF

J: TRBJ1-6
V: TRBV5-1
length: 12
D: .
CDR3: ASSQGNRDSPLH

J: TRBJ1-2
V: TRBV4-1
length: 11
D: TRBD1
CDR3: ASSQGQSYGYT

J: TRBJ2-5
V: TRBV7-2
length: 12
D: .
CDR3: ASSWDWAGETQY

J: TRBJ2-1
V: TRBV27
length: 13
D: .
CDR3: ASSFRLDSYNEQF

J: TRBJ2-7
V: TRBV27
length: 12
D: .
CDR3: ASSRGQITYEQY

J: TRBJ2-1
V: TRBV6-5
length: 14
D: TRBD2
CDR3: ASSYSRTSGYNEQF

J: TRBJ2-7
V: TRBV5-4
length: 12
D: TRBD2
CDR3: ASSIGTSSYEQY

J: TRBJ2-7
V: TRBV7-9
length: 11
D: .
CDR3: ASSPARLYEQY

J: TRBJ2-5
V: TRBV7-3
length: 13
D: TRBD2
CDR3: ASSRTSGSLETQY

J: TRBJ1-3
V: TRBV4-2
length: 16
D: .
CDR3: ASSQDSKQPISGNTIY

J: TRBJ2-2
V: TRBV29-1
length: 12
D: .
CDR3: SAQLTLLTGELF

J: TRBJ2-1
V: TRBV7-2
length: 13
D: TRBD2
CDR3: ASSPSGGAGNEQF

J: TRBJ1-2
V: TRBV30
length: 14
D: .
CDR3: AWSVHLDSCTDGYT

J: TRBJ1-1
V: TRBV6-2/TRBV6-3
length: 12
D: TRBD1
CDR3: ASSSRTGSTEAF

J: TRBJ2-4
V: TRBV5-4
length: 12
D: .
CDR3: ASSLVGAGDIQY

J: TRBJ1-3
V: TRBV29-1
length: 12
D: .
CDR3: SVAGGPSGNTIY

J: TRBJ2-3
V: TRBV5-8
length: 13
D: TRBD1
CDR3: ASSLTGGGTDTQY

J: TRBJ2-3
V: TRBV5-4
length: 15
D: TRBD2
CDR3: ASRIGTSGASTDTQY

J: TRBJ1-5
V: TRBV6-2/TRBV6-3
length: 16
D: .
CDR3: ASSYTPPQDLSNQPQH

J: TRBJ2-1
V: TRBV19
length: 11
D: .
CDR3: ASSVDRNNEQF

J: TRBJ2-7
V: TRBV6-5
length: 12
D: TRBD2
CDR3: ASILSGGSYEQY

J: TRBJ2-7
V: TRBV19
length: 13
D: .
CDR3: ASSELAGNSYEQY

J: TRBJ2-2
V: TRBV7-8
length: 15
D: TRBD2
CDR3: ASSLGGGRAYTGELF

J: TRBJ1-5
V: TRBV27
length: 13
D: .
CDR3: ASSLTGQSNQPQH

J: TRBJ2-3
V: TRBV5-6
length: 12
D: TRBD1
CDR3: ASSLQGGTDTQY

J: TRBJ2-7
V: TRBV18
length: 10
D: .
CDR3: ATGQGPYEQY

J: TRBJ1-2
V: TRBV28
length: 12
D: TRBD1
CDR3: ASSPGTANYGYT

J: TRBJ2-2
V: TRBV5-5
length: 15
D: TRBD1
CDR3: ASSLTDRGGNTGELF

J: TRBJ1-5
V: TRBV7-8
length: 16
D: TRBD1
CDR3: ASSLRPRGRLIDQPQH

J: TRBJ2-5
V: TRBV28
length: 12
D: TRBD1
CDR3: ASPQTGGLETQY

J: TRBJ2-1
V: TRBV5-1
length: 13
D: .
CDR3: ASSLDQGSYNEQF

J: TRBJ2-7
V: TRBV25-1
length: 12
D: TRBD2
CDR3: ASSQRESIYEQY

J: TRBJ2-7
V: TRBV7-6
length: 14
D: TRBD1
CDR3: ASSLAKGGTLTEQY

J: TRBJ2-7
V: TRBV4-1
length: 13
D: TRBD1
CDR3: ASSQADRGLGDQY

J: TRBJ1-4
V: TRBV18
length: 15
D: .
CDR3: ASSRNSRVATNEKLF

J: TRBJ1-1
V: TRBV6-2/TRBV6-3
length: 11
D: .
CDR3: ASSLQGNTEAF

J: TRBJ2-1
V: TRBV19
length: 13
D: TRBD2
CDR3: ASSEGLGIINEQF

J: TRBJ1-3
V: TRBV28
length: 12
D: .
CDR3: ASSKGQRGNTIY

J: TRBJ2-5
V: TRBV25-1
length: 10
D: .
CDR3: ASSDPGETQY

J: TRBJ1-2
V: TRBV18
length: 13
D: .
CDR3: ASSPVRVPNYGYT

J: TRBJ1-2
V: TRBV6-2/TRBV6-3
length: 14
D: TRBD1
CDR3: ASSYSRATGVYGYT

J: TRBJ1-5
V: TRBV29-1
length: 12
D: TRBD1
CDR3: SVVGQGIGQPQH

J: TRBJ2-3
V: TRBV3-1/TRBV3-2
length: 13
D: TRBD2
CDR3: ASSRSSGGTDTQY

J: TRBJ1-2
V: TRBV5-1
length: 12
D: TRBD1
CDR3: ASSFLGQGEGYT

J: TRBJ2-1
V: TRBV7-2
length: 12
D: .
CDR3: ASAGISRINEQF